A single sample is the source of the 4 T cell receptor beta chains below, sequenced in a study of blood T cell repertoires in COVID-19. The data were produced by immunoSEQ multiplex PCR, yet TCRdb's version contains in-frame clones alone and is incomplete. The data show 200,000 to 250,000 clones, 85% to 90% seen once. The sample taken for sequencing was peripheral blood. The receptors derive from a man between 50 and 59 years old with COVID-19, enrolled during active disease.

By sample fraction, this clone is medium-sized. The rearrangement uses TRBV6-4 and TRBJ2-3, with D unclear. This CDR3 region has 13 residues. V was cut by 4 bases and J by 0 bases, with 5 bases left in between. CDR1 MRHNA and CDR2 SNTAGT come from the germline V gene. In DNA form, the CDR3 reads TGTGCCAGCAGTGCGGGTAGCACAGATACGCAGTATTTT. This translates into CASSAGSTDTQYF.

The J gene is TRBJ2-7, the V gene TRBV18, with 9 bases aligning to TRBD2. J gave up 0 bases and V 6 bases, and 6 bases lay outside the gene matches. Germline V lookup: CDR1 KGHSH, CDR2 LQKENI. This CDR3 is built from 15 residues. In DNA, the CDR3 is TGTGCCAGCTCGCCTAGCGGGGATAGCTCCTACGAGCAGTACTTC. It is translated as CASSPSGDSSYEQYF.

The chain couples TRBV12-3 or TRBV12-4 to TRBJ1-2; 9 bases align to TRBD1. The CDR3 is 13 amino acids. V shed 5 bases, J shed 7 bases, and the junction held 5 bases outside the gene matches. CDR3 in amino acids: CASSGTGYPGYTF. CDR3 DNA: TGTGCCAGCAGTGGGACAGGGTACCCTGGCTACACCTTC.

The rearrangement links TRBV5-1 to TRBJ2-5; 7 nucleotides match TRBD2. V shed 4 bases and J 5 bases; nucleotides not matched to a gene: 8. Germline V gives CDR1 SGHRS, CDR2 YFSETQ. The CDR3 extends over 14 amino acids. CDR3 in amino acids: CASSLMTSYETQYF. The CDR3 bases are TGCGCCAGCAGCCTGATGACTAGCTACGAGACCCAGTACTTC.